One TCR beta chain is described in this entry. Antigen unknown. The sample is drawn from a study of cytomegalovirus exposure and HLA in healthy donors. About the research overall: Sequencing of around 200 million T cells in an earlier analysis found 90 million to 120 million unique TCR beta sequences.

13 Jbeta primers and 60 Vbeta primers were used for the PCR. Clones were read by immunoSEQ multiplex PCR, and TCRdb kept only the in-frame ones, dropping some. The sample lists 100,000 to 150,000 clones, around 80% seen once, with about 5.3% in the top ten. Whole-study results and caveats: Other equally common chains were less clonally expanded than HLA-associated TCR beta chains, a later analysis showed. TCR beta V- and J-gene trimming, according to a later analysis, was linked to a missense DCLRE1C variant.

Germline values: CDR1 MGHRA, CDR2 YSYEKL. V trimming: 2 bases; J trimming: 8 bases; junction bases outside the gene matches: 9. This CDR3 is built from 16 residues. V usage is TRBV4-1 and J usage is TRBJ1-4; the match to TRBD1 covers 9 bases. The sample was PBMCs. The TCR sequence derives from a man aged 25 to 45 in good health and CMV-seronegative. This chain's CDR3 is CASSQRLGTGWEKLFF. The CDR3 region has the DNA TGCGCCAGCAGCCAAAGATTGGGGACAGGGTGGGAAAAACTGTTTTTT.